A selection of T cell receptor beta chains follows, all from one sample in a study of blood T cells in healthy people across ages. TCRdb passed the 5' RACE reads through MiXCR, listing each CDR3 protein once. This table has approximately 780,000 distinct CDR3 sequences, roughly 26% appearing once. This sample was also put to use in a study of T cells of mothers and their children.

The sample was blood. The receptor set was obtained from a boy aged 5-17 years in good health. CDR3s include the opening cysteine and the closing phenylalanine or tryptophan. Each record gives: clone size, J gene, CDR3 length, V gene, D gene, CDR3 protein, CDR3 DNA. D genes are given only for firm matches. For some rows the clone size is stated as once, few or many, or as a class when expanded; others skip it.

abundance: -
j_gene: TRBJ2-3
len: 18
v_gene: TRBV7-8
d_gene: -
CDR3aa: CASSLGVRAFLSTDTQYF
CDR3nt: TGTGCCAGCAGCTTAGGGGTCAGGGCCTTTCTTAGCACAGATACGCAGTATTTT

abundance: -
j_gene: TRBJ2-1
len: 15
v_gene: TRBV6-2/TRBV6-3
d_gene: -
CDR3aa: CASKERVILYNEQFF
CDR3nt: TGTGCCAGCAAGGAGCGGGTTATCCTCTACAATGAGCAGTTCTTC

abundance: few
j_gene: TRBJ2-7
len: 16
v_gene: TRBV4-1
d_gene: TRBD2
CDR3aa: CASSQDRTSGRKEQYF
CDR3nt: TGCGCCAGCAGCCAAGATCGTACTAGCGGTCGCAAGGAGCAGTACTTC

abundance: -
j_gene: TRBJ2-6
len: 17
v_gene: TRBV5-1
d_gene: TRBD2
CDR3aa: CASSSGLANSGANVLTF
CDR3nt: TGCGCCAGCAGCTCGGGACTAGCAAACTCCGGGGCCAACGTCCTGACTTTC

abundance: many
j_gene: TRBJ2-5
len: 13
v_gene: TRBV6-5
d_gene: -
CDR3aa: CASSYSGQETQYF
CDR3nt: TGTGCCAGCAGTTACTCAGGGCAAGAGACCCAGTACTTC

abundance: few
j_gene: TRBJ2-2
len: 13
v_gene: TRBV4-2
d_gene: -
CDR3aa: CASSQGRAGELFF
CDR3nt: TGTGCCAGCAGCCAAGGGAGGGCCGGGGAGCTGTTTTTT

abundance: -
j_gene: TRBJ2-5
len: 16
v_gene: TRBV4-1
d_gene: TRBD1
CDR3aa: CASRPVGTGPKETQYF
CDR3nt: TGCGCCAGCAGACCCGTTGGGACAGGCCCTAAAGAGACCCAGTACTTC

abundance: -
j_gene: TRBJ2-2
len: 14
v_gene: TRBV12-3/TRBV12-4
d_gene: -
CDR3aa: CASSSGLDTGELFF
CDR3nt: TGTGCCAGCAGTTCCGGACTTGACACCGGGGAGCTGTTTTTT

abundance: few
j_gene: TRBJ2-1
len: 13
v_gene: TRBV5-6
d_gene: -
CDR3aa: CASSLGGIDEQFF
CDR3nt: TGTGCCAGCAGCTTGGGAGGGATCGATGAGCAGTTCTTC

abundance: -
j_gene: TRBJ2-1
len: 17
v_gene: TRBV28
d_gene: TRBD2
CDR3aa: CASSLIGLAETYNEQFF
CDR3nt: TGTGCCAGCAGTTTAATAGGACTAGCTGAAACCTACAATGAGCAGTTCTTC

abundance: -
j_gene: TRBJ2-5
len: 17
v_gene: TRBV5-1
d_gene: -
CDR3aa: CASSLVLFRVGQETQYF
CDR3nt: TGCGCCAGCAGCTTGGTTCTATTCAGGGTGGGGCAAGAGACCCAGTACTTC

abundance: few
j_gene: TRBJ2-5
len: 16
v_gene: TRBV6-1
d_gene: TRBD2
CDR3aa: CASSESLAGGIETQYF
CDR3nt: TGTGCCAGCAGTGAATCCTTGGCGGGGGGCATCGAGACCCAGTACTTC

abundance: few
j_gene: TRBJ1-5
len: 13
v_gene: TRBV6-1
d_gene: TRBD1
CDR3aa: CASIGTGNQPQHF
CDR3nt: TGTGCCAGCATTGGGACAGGAAATCAGCCCCAGCATTTT

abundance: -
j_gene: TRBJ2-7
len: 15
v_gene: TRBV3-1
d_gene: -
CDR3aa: CASSVRLGGAREQYF
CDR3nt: TGTGCCAGCAGCGTGCGACTGGGCGGGGCGAGGGAGCAGTACTTC

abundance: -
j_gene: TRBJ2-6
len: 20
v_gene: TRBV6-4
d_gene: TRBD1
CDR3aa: CASSDRNTGTGAVGANVLTF
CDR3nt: TGTGCCAGCAGTGATCGTAATACAGGGACAGGGGCCGTTGGGGCCAACGTCCTGACATTC

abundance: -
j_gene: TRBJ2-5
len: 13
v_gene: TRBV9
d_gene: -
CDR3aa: CASKRDAQETQYF
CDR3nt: TGTGCCAGCAAAAGGGACGCCCAAGAGACCCAGTACTTC

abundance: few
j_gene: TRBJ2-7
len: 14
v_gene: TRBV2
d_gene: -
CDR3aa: CASSSFGGTEEQYF
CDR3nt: TGTGCCAGCAGTTCCTTTGGGGGGACGGAGGAGCAGTACTTC

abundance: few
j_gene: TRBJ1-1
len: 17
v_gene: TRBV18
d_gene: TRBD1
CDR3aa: CASSPRGGIGLNTEAFF
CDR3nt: TGTGCCAGCTCACCCAGGGGGGGAATTGGGCTGAACACTGAAGCTTTCTTT

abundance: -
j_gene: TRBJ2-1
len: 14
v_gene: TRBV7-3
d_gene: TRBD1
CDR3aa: CASRPGQGNNEQFF
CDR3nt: TGTGCCAGCAGACCGGGACAGGGTAACAATGAGCAGTTCTTC

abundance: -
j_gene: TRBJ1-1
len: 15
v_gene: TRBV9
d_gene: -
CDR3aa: CASSTLTDEQVEAFF
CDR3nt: TGTGCCAGCAGCACTTTGACCGATGAACAAGTTGAAGCTTTCTTT

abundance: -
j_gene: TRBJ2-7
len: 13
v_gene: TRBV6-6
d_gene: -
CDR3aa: CASSPGTQREQYF
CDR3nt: TGTGCCAGCAGCCCTGGAACTCAGCGCGAGCAGTACTTC

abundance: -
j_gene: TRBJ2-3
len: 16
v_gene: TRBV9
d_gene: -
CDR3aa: CASSVQLDPSTDTQYF
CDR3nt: TGTGCCAGCAGCGTACAACTAGACCCTAGCACAGATACGCAGTATTTT

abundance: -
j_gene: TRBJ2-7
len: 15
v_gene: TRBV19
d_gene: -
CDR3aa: CASSPRVSESYEQYF
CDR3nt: TGTGCCAGTAGTCCCCGGGTCAGCGAGAGCTACGAGCAGTACTTC

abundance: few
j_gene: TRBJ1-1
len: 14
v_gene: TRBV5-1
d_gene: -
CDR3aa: CASSLDGESAEAFF
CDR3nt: TGCGCCAGCAGCTTAGACGGAGAGAGCGCTGAAGCTTTCTTT

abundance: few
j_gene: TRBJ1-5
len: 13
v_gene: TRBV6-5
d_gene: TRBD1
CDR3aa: CASSTGGGQPQRF
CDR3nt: TGTGCCAGCAGTACAGGGGGCGGTCAGCCCCAGCGTTTT

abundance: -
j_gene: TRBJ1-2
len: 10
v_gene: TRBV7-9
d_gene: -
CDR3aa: CASSSTGYTF
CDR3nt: TGTGCCAGCAGCTCGACAGGATACACCTTC

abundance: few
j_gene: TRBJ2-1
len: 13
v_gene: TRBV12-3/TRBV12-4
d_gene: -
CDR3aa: CASTPGAYNEQFF
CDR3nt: TGTGCCAGCACTCCTGGGGCTTACAATGAGCAGTTCTTC

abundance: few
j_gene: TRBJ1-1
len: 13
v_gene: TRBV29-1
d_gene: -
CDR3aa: CSVASRGNTEAFF
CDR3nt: TGCAGCGTTGCCTCTCGGGGGAACACTGAAGCTTTCTTT

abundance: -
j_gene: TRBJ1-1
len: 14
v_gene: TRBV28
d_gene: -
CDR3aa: CASSFGVMNTEAFF
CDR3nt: TGTGCCAGCAGTTTCGGGGTAATGAACACTGAAGCTTTCTTT

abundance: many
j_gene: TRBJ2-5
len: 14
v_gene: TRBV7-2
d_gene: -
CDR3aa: CASSFGGPQETQYF
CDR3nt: TGCGCCAGCAGCTTCGGGGGCCCTCAAGAGACCCAGTACTTC

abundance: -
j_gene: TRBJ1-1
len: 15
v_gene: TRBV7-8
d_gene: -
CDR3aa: CASSFQGGGNTEAFF
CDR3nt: TGTGCCAGCAGCTTCCAGGGAGGAGGGAACACTGAAGCTTTCTTT

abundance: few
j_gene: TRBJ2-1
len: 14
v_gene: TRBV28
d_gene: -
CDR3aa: CASSTIRGGNEQFF
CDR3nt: TGTGCCAGCAGCACCATCAGGGGAGGAAATGAGCAGTTCTTC